This paragraph reports one T cell receptor (beta chain). Original data processing: Quantification of nucleated cells was approximated via reference gene primer amplification. Profiling relied on immunoSEQ multiplex PCR, and the TCRdb table lists in-frame clones only, not all of them. The D gene and trimming were derived from the DNA, and the V and J assignments and clone size from that table. The sample shows 110,000 or so clones, about 83% of them seen only once. The CDR3 contains 12 residues. Trimming shortened V by 3 bases and J by 7 bases, and 6 bases separated the two germline ends. Per germline, CDR1 MNHNY and CDR2 SVGAGI (reference sequence). The record originates from a study of blood T cell repertoires in COVID-19. About the research overall: Italy, Spain and the United States were the sources of the convalescent and acute COVID-19 samples.

The TCR was taken from a man in his sixties with acute or convalescent COVID-19. V gene TRBV6-6 combines with J gene TRBJ2-2; D is undetermined. The sequencing sample was made of peripheral blood. CDR3 coding DNA: TGTGCCAGCAGTTATACGGTCGGGGAGCTGTTTTTT. Translating it yields CASSYTVGELFF.